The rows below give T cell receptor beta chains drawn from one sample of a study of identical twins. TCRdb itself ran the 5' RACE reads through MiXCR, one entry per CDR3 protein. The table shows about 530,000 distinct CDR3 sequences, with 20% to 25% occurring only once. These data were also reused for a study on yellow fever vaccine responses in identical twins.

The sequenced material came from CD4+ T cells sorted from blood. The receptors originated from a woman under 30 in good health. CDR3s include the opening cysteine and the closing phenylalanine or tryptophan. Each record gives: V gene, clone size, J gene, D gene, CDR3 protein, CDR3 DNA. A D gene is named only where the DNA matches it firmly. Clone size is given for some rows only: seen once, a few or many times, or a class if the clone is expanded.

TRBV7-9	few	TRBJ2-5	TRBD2	CASSKTSGAETQYF	TGTGCCAGCAGCAAAACTAGCGGGGCGGAGACCCAGTACTTC
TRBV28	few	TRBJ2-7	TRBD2	CASTQTGGPYEQYF	TGTGCCAGCACCCAGACGGGAGGGCCCTACGAGCAGTACTTC
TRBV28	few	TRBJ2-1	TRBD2	CASRREWGVAGGPRNEQFF	TGTGCCAGCAGGAGGGAGTGGGGAGTAGCGGGGGGGCCTCGCAATGAGCAGTTCTTC
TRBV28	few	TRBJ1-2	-	CASSPLRRNYGYTF	TGTGCCAGCAGTCCGCTTCGTCGAAACTATGGCTACACCTTC
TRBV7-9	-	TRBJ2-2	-	CASSPIGEPGELFF	TGTGCCAGCAGCCCCATAGGAGAGCCCGGGGAGCTGTTTTTT
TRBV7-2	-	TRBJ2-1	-	CASSLSRPGGQQFF	TGTGCCAGCAGCTTGTCCAGGCCTGGCGGTCAGCAGTTCTTC
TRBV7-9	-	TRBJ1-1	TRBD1	CASSQQAGDSLAFF	TGTGCCAGCAGCCAACAGGCAGGGGACAGTTTGGCTTTCTTT
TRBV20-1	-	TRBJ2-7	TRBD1	CSAYPGTGSSSHEQYF	TGCAGTGCTTACCCCGGGACAGGGTCTTCCTCCCACGAGCAGTACTTC
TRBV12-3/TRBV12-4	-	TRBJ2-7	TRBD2	CASSRRLAGEGYEQYF	TGTGCCAGCAGTAGGCGCCTGGCGGGAGAGGGCTACGAGCAGTACTTC
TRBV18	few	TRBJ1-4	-	CASSRTQVDEKLFF	TGTGCCAGCTCACGGACACAGGTTGATGAAAAACTGTTTTTT
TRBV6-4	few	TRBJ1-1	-	CASKNTDLNTEAFF	TGTGCCAGCAAAAACACGGATTTGAACACTGAAGCTTTCTTT
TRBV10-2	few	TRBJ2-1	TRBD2	CASSEPFHLAGGFRDEQFF	TGCGCCAGCAGTGAACCATTTCATCTAGCGGGAGGTTTTAGGGATGAGCAGTTCTTC
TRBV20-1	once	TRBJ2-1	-	CSVSEPGREPEQFF	TGCAGTGTGTCGGAGCCTGGGAGAGAACCTGAGCAGTTCTTC
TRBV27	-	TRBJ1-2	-	CASGGVDYGYTF	TGTGCCAGCGGGGGGGTAGACTATGGCTACACCTTC
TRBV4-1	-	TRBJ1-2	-	CASSLTIIVDYGYTF	TGCGCCAGCAGTCTCACCATCATAGTCGACTATGGCTACACCTTC
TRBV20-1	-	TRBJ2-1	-	CSARRGWAYNEQFF	TGCAGTGCTCGCAGGGGTTGGGCCTACAATGAGCAGTTCTTC
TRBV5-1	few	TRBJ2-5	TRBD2	CASSSRLAGAQETQYF	TGCGCCAGCAGCTCCCGACTAGCGGGAGCGCAAGAGACCCAGTACTTC
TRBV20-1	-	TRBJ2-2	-	CSARGGSTGRGDAGELFF	TGCAGTGCTAGGGGAGGTAGTACGGGCAGGGGTGATGCCGGGGAGCTGTTTTTT
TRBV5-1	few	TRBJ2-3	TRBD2	CASSTLTGTSGSLTDTQYF	TGCGCCAGCAGCACCCTTACCGGGACTAGCGGGTCCCTAACAGATACGCAGTATTTT
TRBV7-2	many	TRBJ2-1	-	CASSLSRNNEQFF	TGTGCCAGCAGCTTAAGCAGGAACAATGAGCAGTTCTTC
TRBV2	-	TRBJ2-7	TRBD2	CASSGLAVLSEQYF	TGTGCCAGCAGCGGACTAGCGGTACTCAGCGAGCAGTACTTC
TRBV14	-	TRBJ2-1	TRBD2	CASSYSWRGSSSYNEQFF	TGTGCCAGCAGCTATTCTTGGCGGGGGTCAAGCTCCTACAATGAGCAGTTCTTC
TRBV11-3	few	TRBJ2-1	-	CASSLNGLNEQFF	TGTGCCAGCAGCCTTAATGGCCTTAATGAGCAGTTCTTC
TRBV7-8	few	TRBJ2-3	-	CASSLGGRGIDTQYF	TGTGCCAGCAGCTTAGGCGGCAGGGGTATAGATACGCAGTATTTT
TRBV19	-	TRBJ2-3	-	CASSTLTKHSSTDTQYF	TGTGCCAGTAGTACGTTAACAAAACATTCTAGCACAGATACGCAGTATTTT
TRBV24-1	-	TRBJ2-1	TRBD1	CATSDGGQGVMYNEQFF	TGTGCCACCAGTGACGGGGGACAGGGGGTTATGTACAATGAGCAGTTCTTC
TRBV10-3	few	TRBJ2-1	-	CAIKKEGAYNEQFF	TGTGCCATCAAGAAGGAGGGTGCCTACAATGAGCAGTTCTTC
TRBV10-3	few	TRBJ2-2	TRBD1	CASLTGITGELFF	TGTGCCTCCCTGACAGGGATCACCGGGGAGCTGTTTTTT
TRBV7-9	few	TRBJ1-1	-	CASSPTPTWGTEAFF	TGTGCCAGCAGCCCAACACCTACCTGGGGCACTGAAGCTTTCTTT
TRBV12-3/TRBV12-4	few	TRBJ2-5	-	CASSWGGPGETQYF	TGTGCCAGCAGTTGGGGGGGGCCGGGGGAGACCCAGTACTTC
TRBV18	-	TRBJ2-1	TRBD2	CASSPPVVGGNEQFF	TGTGCCAGCTCACCTCCGGTAGTCGGGGGGAATGAGCAGTTCTTC
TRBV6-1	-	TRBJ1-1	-	CASSGREVNTEAFF	TGTGCCAGCAGCGGACGGGAAGTGAACACTGAAGCTTTCTTT
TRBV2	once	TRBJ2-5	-	CASGAGLETQYF	TGTGCCAGCGGGGCTGGGTTGGAGACCCAGTACTTC